The rows below give T cell receptor beta chains drawn from one sample of a study of T-cell reconstitution after alpha-beta-depleted transplantation in children. TCRdb re-derived calls from the PCR reads in MiXCR, one entry per CDR3 protein. In the table there are some 200,000 distinct CDR3 sequences, 11% of which are singletons. The source material was PBMCs, sampled before TCRalphabeta/CD19-depleted stem cell transplant. These receptors all stem from a child less than two years old with acute myeloid leukemia, due to receive a stem cell transplant. Both conserved end residues are part of each CDR3. The D gene is left open where the match is weak. Part of the rows lack a size; the others show once, few, many or a class for expanded clones.

>many|NA|TRBJ1-5|TRBV24-1
CATSDGLGSNQPQHF
TGTGCCACCAGTGATGGACTGGGAAGCAATCAGCCCCAGCATTTT
>many|TRBD1|TRBJ2-7|TRBV29-1
CSVEVTGGREQYF
TGCAGCGTTGAAGTTACAGGGGGTCGCGAGCAGTACTTC
>many|NA|TRBJ2-5|TRBV7-3
CASSPGGATQETQYF
TGTGCCAGCAGCCCCGGTGGGGCCACCCAAGAGACCCAGTACTTC
>once|NA|TRBJ1-5|TRBV12-3/TRBV12-4
CASSPDRTRTNQPQHF
TGTGCCAGCAGTCCAGACAGGACGCGGACGAATCAGCCCCAGCATTTT
>once|NA|TRBJ2-2|TRBV30
CVWSGGIGTGELFF
TGTGTCTGGAGTGGGGGGATCGGCACCGGGGAGCTGTTTTTT
>NA|TRBD2|TRBJ2-1|TRBV7-2
CASSQKGLAAYNEQFF
TGTGCCAGCAGCCAAAAAGGACTAGCGGCCTACAATGAGCAGTTCTTC
>NA|TRBD1|TRBJ1-1|TRBV6-1
CASSGQGATTEAFF
TGTGCCAGCAGTGGACAGGGGGCGACTACTGAAGCTTTCTTT
>many|TRBD2|TRBJ2-4|TRBV10-3
CAISEREVAKNIQYF
TGTGCCATCAGTGAGCGGGAGGTAGCCAAAAACATTCAGTACTTC
>many|NA|TRBJ2-6|TRBV12-3/TRBV12-4
CASSFNGGSSGANVLTF
TGTGCCAGCAGTTTTAACGGAGGGTCCTCTGGGGCCAACGTCCTGACTTTC
>many|TRBD1|TRBJ2-7|TRBV7-2
CASSPGQGRGEQYF
TGTGCCAGCAGCCCGGGACAGGGGAGAGGGGAGCAGTACTTC
>NA|TRBD1|TRBJ1-5|TRBV6-2/TRBV6-3
CASSYRQGISNQPQHF
TGTGCCAGCAGTTACCGACAGGGGATTAGCAATCAGCCCCAGCATTTT
>many|NA|TRBJ2-4|TRBV9
CASSPGGLAKNIQYF
TGTGCCAGCAGCCCCGGGGGACTAGCCAAAAACATTCAGTACTTC
>NA|NA|TRBJ2-1|TRBV18
CASSPPSSNEQFF
TGTGCCAGCTCACCACCCTCCAGCAATGAGCAGTTCTTC